This T cell receptor (beta chain) was documented in a study of shared clonotypes between healthy human individuals. Study information: Participating donors consisted of two women and a few men aged 18 to 49.

Cells designated naive CD8 were CD45RO-negative and were positively selected for CCR7, with terminally differentiated effector memory CD45RA+ cells excluded. Study-level points and caveats: Naive CD4 clonotypes overlapped across several donors at roughly 5.1%.

Here immunoSEQ multiplex PCR was the method, and the copy in TCRdb shows in-frame clones only, minus some. The sample yields about 2 million clones, about 95% seen once. In the case of this clone: No antigen is known for it.

Deletions cut 0 bases from V and 3 bases from J, with 12 bases between. From germline, CDR1 is SGHVS and CDR2 FQNEAQ. The CDR3 runs 15 residues. The material sequenced was naive CD8+ T cells sorted from blood. The J gene is TRBJ2-7, the V gene TRBV7-8; D might be TRBD1 (6 bases). The TCR sequence derives from a man between 18 and 29 years old in good health. CDR3 region: CASSLATGNHYEQYF. The CDR3 coding sequence is TGTGCCAGCAGCTTAGCCACAGGGAATCACTACGAGCAGTACTTC. Drawing the rest from reference TRBV7-8 and TRBJ2-7, the complete variable domain is GAGVSQSPRYKVAKRGQDVALRCDPISGHVSLFWYQQALGQGPEFLTYFQNEAQLDKSGLPSDRFFAERPEGSVSTLKIQRTQQEDSAVYLCASSLATGNHYEQYFGPGTRLTVT.